This TCR beta chain was identified in a study of OX40 agonist ivuxolimab in advanced cancers. Study in general: Each patient was given ivuxolimab into a vein every 2 weeks, at 0.01 to 10 mg/kg. Males comprised 82.7% of the group, whose mean age was roughly 64 years (range about 20 to 85). Partial responses occurred in three patients (one hepatocellular carcinoma, two cutaneous melanoma). Findings and caveats of the study: Clonal expansion among partial responders at 0.1-3.0 mg/kg ranked near the lowest.

The CDR3 has 17 amino acids. CDR1 is SGHTA and CDR2 is FQGNSA in the germline V gene. With V trimmed by 2 bases and J by 5 bases, 14 bases remained unmatched. Sequencing used immunoSEQ multiplex PCR; TCRdb keeps in-frame clones, though not all of them. The sample contains about 24,000 clones, around 73% of which appear only once. This clone has just one count. Its antigen is as yet unknown. The chain employs TRBV7-2 and TRBJ1-2; TRBD1 aligns across 7 bases. The TCR originated in an adult with an advanced solid tumor such as melanoma, head and neck, liver or kidney cancer. The sequenced sample was CD4+ or CD8+ T cells sorted from blood, obtained in a trial of the OX40 agonist ivuxolimab. In nucleotides, the CDR3 is TGTGCCAGCAGCTTACGGCGGGACAGCAGTATTTTTTATGGCTACACCTTC. Its protein is CASSLRRDSSIFYGYTF.